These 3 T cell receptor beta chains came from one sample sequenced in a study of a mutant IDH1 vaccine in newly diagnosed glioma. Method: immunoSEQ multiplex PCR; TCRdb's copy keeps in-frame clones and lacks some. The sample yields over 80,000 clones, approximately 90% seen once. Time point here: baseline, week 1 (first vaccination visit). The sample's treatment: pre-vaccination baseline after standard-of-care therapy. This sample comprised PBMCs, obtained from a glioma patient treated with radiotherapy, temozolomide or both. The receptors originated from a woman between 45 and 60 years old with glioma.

CDR3 region: CASSQGSGAYNEQFF. Written as DNA, the CDR3 is TGTGCCAGCAGCCAAGGAAGCGGGGCCTACAATGAGCAGTTCTTC. The V gene is TRBV14, the J gene TRBJ2-1; 7 bases match TRBD2. Germline V gives CDR1 SGHDN, CDR2 FVKESK. After removal of 1 base from V and 2 bases from J, the junction contained 2 bases not matched to a gene. The CDR3 extends over 15 amino acids.

The CDR3 DNA follows: TGCGCCAGCGGTACGGGACTAGCGGGAGGGGAGACCCAGTACTTC. The encoded protein is CASGTGLAGGETQYF. The chain links TRBV5-1 to TRBJ2-5, with 16 bases identical to TRBD2. Per the germline V gene, CDR1 is SGHRS and CDR2 is YFSETQ. Trimming cost V 7 bases and J 5 bases; bases outside gene matches: 5. CDR3 size: 15 residues.

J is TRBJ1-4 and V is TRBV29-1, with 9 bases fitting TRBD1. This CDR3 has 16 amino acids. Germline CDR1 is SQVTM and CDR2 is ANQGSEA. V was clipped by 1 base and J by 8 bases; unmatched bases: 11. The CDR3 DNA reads TGCAGCGTTGAAGGGGTGCCGGGACAGGGAGGAGAAAAACTGTTTTTT. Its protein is CSVEGVPGQGGEKLFF.